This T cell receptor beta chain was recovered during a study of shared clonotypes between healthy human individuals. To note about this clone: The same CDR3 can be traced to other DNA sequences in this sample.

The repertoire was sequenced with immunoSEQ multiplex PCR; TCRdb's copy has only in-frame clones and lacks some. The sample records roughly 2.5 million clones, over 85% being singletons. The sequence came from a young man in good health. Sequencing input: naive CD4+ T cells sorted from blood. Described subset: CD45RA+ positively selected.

The chain's CDR3 is CASSLGGIPYEQYF. CDR3 sequence (DNA): TGTGCCAGCAGCTTAGGTGGGATCCCCTACGAGCAGTACTTC. V gene TRBV11-3 combines with J gene TRBJ2-7; D uncertain. The CDR3 covers 14 residues. Per the germline V gene, CDR1 is SGHNT and CDR2 is YENEEA. Trimming removed 1 base from V and 2 bases from J, with 9 bases in between.